The text below deals with one T cell receptor (beta chain). For every subset, genomic DNA was evenly distributed across several immunoSEQ plates. The assay was immunoSEQ multiplex PCR, and TCRdb's table has in-frame clones only and misses some. The sample shows about 2.3 million clones, 93% of them seen only once. This sample stems from a study of shared clonotypes between healthy human individuals. Trimming shortened V by 6 bases and J by 4 bases, and 21 bases separated the two germline ends. The CDR3 totals 16 residues. The germline V gene encodes CDR1 SGHDT and CDR2 YYEEEE. The sequence was obtained from a man aged 18 to 35 in good health. Some clones in this sample may be carry-over from other donors' samples. The chain links TRBV5-6 to TRBJ2-3; either TRBD1 or TRBD2 may supply D (5 bases each). Source material: naive CD4+ T cells from PBMCs. Sample subset: CD45RA+ positively selected. Here the CDR3 DNA reads TGTGCCAGCACCCTGGGACCGAGTGTAGGTCCAGATACGCAGTATTTT. This encodes CASTLGPSVGPDTQYF. Complete variable domain (other parts from reference TRBV5-6 and TRBJ2-3): DAGVTQSPTHLIKTRGQQVTLRCSPKSGHDTVSWYQQALGQGPQFIFQYYEEEERQRGNFPDRFSGHQFPNYSSELNVNALLLGDSALYLCASTLGPSVGPDTQYFGPGTRLTVL.